This T cell receptor (beta chain) was recorded in a study of cytomegalovirus exposure and HLA in healthy donors. Study results and caveats: Both high specificity and high sensitivity reportedly marked the classifier's diagnosis of cytomegalovirus status. HLA alleles were associated with roughly 17,000 TCR beta sequences in a later analysis at 0.05 false discovery rate. Later analysis suggested links between common viral pathogens and several top significant clusters. A later analysis found that most CMV-associated TCR beta chains appeared HLA-restricted.

Germline-derived CDR1 and CDR2 are MNHNS and SASEGT. The CDR3 covers 15 residues. Points on this clone: Its antigen is still unknown. Compared with germline, one end of the junction differs, possibly owing to a read error.

In the PCR, 60 Vbeta and 13 Jbeta primers were used. Repertoires were generated with immunoSEQ multiplex PCR, while TCRdb's copy carries only in-frame clones and drops some. The sample yields about 100,000 clones, roughly 75% seen once. The chain combines TRBV6-1 with TRBJ2-7; 12 bases are shared with TRBD1. The sequence was obtained from a young man in good health and CMV-seronegative. The material sequenced was PBMCs. Here the CDR3 reads CASSEGTGGSYGQYF. The DNA of the CDR3 is TGTGCCAGCAGTGAGGGGACAGGGGGCTCCTACGGGCAGTACTTC.